A selection of T cell receptor beta chains follows, all from one sample in a study of control samples from healthy donors and cancer patients. The protocol was immunoSEQ multiplex PCR, while the TCRdb copy is restricted to in-frame clones and leaves out a portion. This table has 100,000 to 120,000 clones, 88% appearing once. The sequenced sample consisted of PBMCs. All receptors come from a woman aged 55-70 years with lung cancer. CDR3s include the opening cysteine and the closing phenylalanine or tryptophan. The D gene is left open where the match is weak. Clone size is shown for a subset of rows, as once, few, many or a class of expanded clone.

. TRBD2 TRBJ2-1 TRBV4-2 TGTGCCAGCAGCTGGGTGTCTAGCGGGGGGACTAATGAGCAGTTCTTC CASSWVSSGGTNEQFF
. . TRBJ2-2 TRBV5-1 TGCGCCAGCAGCTTGAGGGGGGGCGCCGGGGAGCTGTTTTTT CASSLRGGAGELFF
. . TRBJ1-1 TRBV20-1 TGCAGTGCTAGAGAAGCCGACGATTTT CSAREADDF
. . TRBJ1-3 TRBV3-1/TRBV3-2 TGTGCCAGCAGCGAATCACAGGGATTCTCTGGAAACACCATATATTTT CASSESQGFSGNTIYF
. . TRBJ2-3 TRBV4-3 TGCGCCAGCAGCCAAAGATGGGAGGGGGCTAGCACAGATACGCAGTATTTT CASSQRWEGASTDTQYF
. . TRBJ1-4 TRBV5-1 TGCGCCAGCAGCTTGAGGAAATCAACTAATGAAAAACTGTTTTTT CASSLRKSTNEKLFF
. . TRBJ1-2 TRBV7-9 TGTGCCAGTAACGACCTTAACTATGGCTACACCTTC CASNDLNYGYTF
. . TRBJ1-1 TRBV10-3 TGTGCCATCAGCCCGGACATGGCGAAGGACACTGAAGCTTTCTTT CAISPDMAKDTEAFF
. . TRBJ1-2 TRBV4-3 TGCGCCAGCAGCCAAGAGGGGGTCTATGGCTACACCTTC CASSQEGVYGYTF
. TRBD2 TRBJ2-1 TRBV5-1 TGCGCCAGCAGCTTGGTGAGCGGGAGACCCCCTTACAATGAGCAGTTCTTC CASSLVSGRPPYNEQFF
. TRBD2 TRBJ2-3 TRBV7-7 TGTGCTAGCAGCTCTAGCGGGACAGATACGCAGTATTTT CASSSSGTDTQYF
. . TRBJ2-1 TRBV19 TGTGCCAGTAGTATAGCAGTGAGCTCCTACAATGAGCAGTTCTTC CASSIAVSSYNEQFF
. TRBD2 TRBJ2-5 TRBV5-1 TGCGCCAGCAGCGGAGTAGGTAGCGGGGGCCAAGAGACCCAGTACTTC CASSGVGSGGQETQYF
. . TRBJ2-1 TRBV19 TGTGCCAGTAGTATCCCCGTGGGGCGGAACATCTACAATGAGCAGTTCTTC CASSIPVGRNIYNEQFF
. . TRBJ1-4 TRBV28 TGTGCCAGCAGTTTACCCGATGGACGGGAAAAACTGTTTTTT CASSLPDGREKLFF
. . TRBJ1-5 TRBV5-6 TGTGCCAGCAGTTTGGGGCCCACAGAAACTCAGCCCCAGCATTTT CASSLGPTETQPQHF
. . TRBJ1-6 TRBV5-1 TGCGCCAGCAGCTTGGGCGGCAGGAACATCTATAATTCACCCCTCCACTTT CASSLGGRNIYNSPLHF
. . TRBJ1-6 TRBV7-9 TGTGCCAGCAGCTTAGGGATCGGGGCAGATAATTCACCCCTCCACTTT CASSLGIGADNSPLHF
. TRBD2 TRBJ2-1 TRBV2 TGTGCCAGCAGTGGTAGCGGGGGGGGTGAGCAGTTCTTC CASSGSGGGEQFF
. . TRBJ1-2 TRBV19 TGTGCCAGTCAAGCCGGGATCGTCGGGGGCTACACCTTC CASQAGIVGGYTF
. . TRBJ1-4 TRBV12-3/TRBV12-4 TGTGCCAGCAGTTTTCCTAATGAAAAACTGTTTTTT CASSFPNEKLFF
. TRBD2 TRBJ2-1 TRBV7-7 TGTGCTAGCAGCTTAAATAGCGGGGCAGCTAACAATGAGCAGTTCTTC CASSLNSGAANNEQFF
. TRBD1 TRBJ1-2 TRBV10-3 TGTGCCATCAGTGCACCAGGGGGCGAACACTATGGCTACACCTTC CAISAPGGEHYGYTF
. . TRBJ1-2 TRBV10-3 TGTGCCATCAGTGAGGACGGTATTAACTATGGCTACACCTTC CAISEDGINYGYTF
few . TRBJ1-1 TRBV18 TGTGCCAGCTCACCACCGGTGAACACTGAAGCTTTCTTT CASSPPVNTEAFF
. TRBD1 TRBJ1-5 TRBV19 TGTGCCAGTAGTATAGGGGGAGGGGGCTCGGACCAGCCCCAGCATTTT CASSIGGGGSDQPQHF
. TRBD1 TRBJ1-2 TRBV29-1 TGCAGCGTTGCCACAGGGGAGAGCTATGGCTACACCTTC CSVATGESYGYTF
few TRBD1 TRBJ1-2 TRBV7-2 TGTGCCAGCAGCCCCCAGGGGACAGGGGGGCTGAGATATGGCTACACCTTC CASSPQGTGGLRYGYTF
. TRBD2 TRBJ2-7 TRBV7-2 TGTGCCAGCAGCCCCGATGGGGGGGGGAGCTCCTACGAGCAGTACTTC CASSPDGGGSSYEQYF
. . TRBJ2-2 TRBV5-6 TGTGCCAGCAGCCGTATGGACTCTTGGACCGGGGAGCTGTTTTTT CASSRMDSWTGELFF
. . TRBJ1-2 TRBV4-3 TGCGCCAGCAGCCAGGACTTACACAGCTATGGCTACACCTTC CASSQDLHSYGYTF
. . TRBJ2-7 TRBV11-2 TGTGCCAGCAGCCCCCTCAGACGGATCAGCTCCTACGAGCAGTACTTC CASSPLRRISSYEQYF
. TRBD1 TRBJ2-7 TRBV11-3 TGTGCCAGCAGCTCTACCCCCGGGACAGGGGGAGACGAGCAGTACTTC CASSSTPGTGGDEQYF
. TRBD1 TRBJ2-1 TRBV6-5 TGTGCCGGAAGAACAGGGGGGAACAATGAGCAGTTCTTC CAGRTGGNNEQFF
. . TRBJ1-3 TRBV3-1/TRBV3-2 TGTGCCAGCAGCCAAGAGCCCGGAAACACCATATATTTT CASSQEPGNTIYF
. . TRBJ1-2 TRBV30 TGTGCCTGGAGTGTACGAGGAACCCCGGGCGGCTTC CAWSVRGTPGGF
. TRBD1 TRBJ1-2 TRBV19 TGTGCCAGTAGTACTACCGGGACAGGATTTGACTATGGCTACACCTTC CASSTTGTGFDYGYTF
. TRBD1 TRBJ2-7 TRBV19 TGTGCCAGTAGTATACATCCGGGACAGGGGTTCGGTGAGCAGTACTTC CASSIHPGQGFGEQYF
. . TRBJ1-1 TRBV7-9 TGTGCCAGCACGATTGGCGTCAACACTGAAGCTTTCTTT CASTIGVNTEAFF
. TRBD2 TRBJ2-2 TRBV18 TGTGCCAGCTCACCTGGGACTAGCGGGAGTTCCGGGGAGCTGTTTTTT CASSPGTSGSSGELFF
. . TRBJ1-2 TRBV28 TGTGCCAGCAGTCCTGGCGGTCAGGGCCACCGGGGCTACACCTTC CASSPGGQGHRGYTF
. TRBD2 TRBJ2-2 TRBV7-3 TGTGCCAGCAGCTTAACGTCATCCCAGCGGGAGTGGCCCGGGGAGCTGTTTTTT CASSLTSSQREWPGELFF
. . TRBJ1-5 TRBV3-1/TRBV3-2 TGTGCCAGCAGCCTTTCCCGACGGGGGGGTCCCCAGCATTTT CASSLSRRGGPQHF
once TRBD1 TRBJ1-4 TRBV28 TGTGCCAGCAGTTCTCAGGGGGCTACTACTAATGAAAAACTGTTTTTT CASSSQGATTNEKLFF
. . TRBJ2-7 TRBV10-3 TGTGCCATCAGTGAGGCAGTTTCTAACGAGCAGTACTTC CAISEAVSNEQYF
. . TRBJ1-2 TRBV12-3/TRBV12-4 TGTGCCAGCAGTCTGGACGGCGCCCGCTACACCTTC CASSLDGARYTF
. . TRBJ2-2 TRBV5-1 TGCGCCAGCAGCTTTAGCGGAGCCCCAACCGGGGAGCTGTTTTTT CASSFSGAPTGELFF
. . TRBJ1-4 TRBV11-2 TGTGCCAGCAGCTTAGATGCAGGGCGGAGTGAAAAACTGTTTTTT CASSLDAGRSEKLFF
. . TRBJ2-5 TRBV4-2 TGTGCCAGCAGCCAAGTTGGCTACCAAGAGACCCAGTACTTC CASSQVGYQETQYF
. . TRBJ1-1 TRBV12-3/TRBV12-4 TGTGCCAGCAGCCCTTTGACAGCTGAAGCTTTCTTT CASSPLTAEAFF
. TRBD2 TRBJ2-1 TRBV5-1 TGCGCCAGCAGCTTGGGTCAGGGAGGGGAAAATGAGCAGTTCTTC CASSLGQGGENEQFF
. TRBD1 TRBJ1-1 TRBV2 TGTGCCAGCCGTTCCCAGGGGGCTGTCACTGAAGCTTTCTTT CASRSQGAVTEAFF
. TRBD1 TRBJ1-2 TRBV6-2/TRBV6-3 TGTGCCAGCAGTGACAGGGATCGGAACTATGGCTACACCTTC CASSDRDRNYGYTF